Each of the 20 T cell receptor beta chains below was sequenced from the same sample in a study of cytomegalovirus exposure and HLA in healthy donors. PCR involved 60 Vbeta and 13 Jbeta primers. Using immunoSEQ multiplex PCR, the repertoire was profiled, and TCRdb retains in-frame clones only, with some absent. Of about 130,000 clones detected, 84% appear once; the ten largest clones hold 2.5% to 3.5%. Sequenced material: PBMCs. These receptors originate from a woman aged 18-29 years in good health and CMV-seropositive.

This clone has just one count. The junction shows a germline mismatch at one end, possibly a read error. The CDR3 spells CSSSLGTGVGQYF. The CDR3 DNA reads as TGTTCCAGCAGCTTAGGGACAGGGGTCGGGCAGTACTTC. The chain has TRBV7-9 and TRBJ2-7, with 10 positions matching TRBD1. The V gene's germline CDR1 is SEHNR and CDR2 FQNEAQ (reference sequence). CDR3 length equals 13 residues.

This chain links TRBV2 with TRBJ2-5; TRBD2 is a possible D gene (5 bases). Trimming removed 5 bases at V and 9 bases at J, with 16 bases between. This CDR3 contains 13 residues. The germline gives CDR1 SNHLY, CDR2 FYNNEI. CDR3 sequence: CASSLTEDGPQYF. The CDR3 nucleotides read TGTGCCAGCAGTTTGACGGAGGACGGGCCCCAGTACTTC.

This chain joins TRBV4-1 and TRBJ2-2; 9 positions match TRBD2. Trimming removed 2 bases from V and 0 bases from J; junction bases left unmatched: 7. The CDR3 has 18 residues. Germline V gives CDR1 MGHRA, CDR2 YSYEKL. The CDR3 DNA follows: TGCGCCAGCAGCCAACGGCTAGCGGGGCTTGCGAACACCGGGGAGCTGTTTTTT. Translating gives CASSQRLAGLANTGELFF.

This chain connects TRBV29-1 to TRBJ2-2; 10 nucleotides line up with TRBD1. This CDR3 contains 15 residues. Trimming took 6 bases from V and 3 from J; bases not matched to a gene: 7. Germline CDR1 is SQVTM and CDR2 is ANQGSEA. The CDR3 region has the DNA TGCAGCGTCCGAAAGACAGGGGGCGACACCGGGGAGCTGTTTTTT. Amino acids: CSVRKTGGDTGELFF.

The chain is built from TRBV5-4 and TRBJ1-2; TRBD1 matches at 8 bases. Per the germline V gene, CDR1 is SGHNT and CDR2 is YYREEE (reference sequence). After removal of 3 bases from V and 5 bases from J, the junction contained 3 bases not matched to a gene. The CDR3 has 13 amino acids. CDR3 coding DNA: TGTGCCAGCAGCTCCTGGACAGGGTATGGCTACACCTTC. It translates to CASSSWTGYGYTF. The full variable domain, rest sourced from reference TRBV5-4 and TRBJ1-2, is ETGVTQSPTHLIKTRGQQVTLRCSSQSGHNTVSWYQQALGQGPQFIFQYYREEENGRGNFPPRFSGLQFPNYSSELNVNALELDDSALYLCASSSWTGYGYTFGSGTRLTVV.

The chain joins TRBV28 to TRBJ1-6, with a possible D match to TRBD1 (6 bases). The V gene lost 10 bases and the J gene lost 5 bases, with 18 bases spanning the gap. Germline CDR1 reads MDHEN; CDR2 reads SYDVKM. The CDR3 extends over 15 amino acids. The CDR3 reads CATDEGGKNNSPLHF. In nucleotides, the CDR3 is TGTGCCACCGACGAGGGGGGGAAAAATAATTCACCCCTCCACTTT.

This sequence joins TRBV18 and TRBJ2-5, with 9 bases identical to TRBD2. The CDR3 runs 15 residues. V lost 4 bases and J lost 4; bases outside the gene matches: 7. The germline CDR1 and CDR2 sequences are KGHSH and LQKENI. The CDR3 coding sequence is TGTGCCAGCTCACTAGCGGGGGCCCTCGGAGAGACCCAGTACTTC. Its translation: CASSLAGALGETQYF.

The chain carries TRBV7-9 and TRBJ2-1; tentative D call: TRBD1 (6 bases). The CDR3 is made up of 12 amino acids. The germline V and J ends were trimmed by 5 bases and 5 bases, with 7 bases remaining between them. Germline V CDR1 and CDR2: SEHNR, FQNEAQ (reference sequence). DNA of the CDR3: TGTGCCAGCAGCAGGACAGACAATGAGCAGTTCTTC. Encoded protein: CASSRTDNEQFF.

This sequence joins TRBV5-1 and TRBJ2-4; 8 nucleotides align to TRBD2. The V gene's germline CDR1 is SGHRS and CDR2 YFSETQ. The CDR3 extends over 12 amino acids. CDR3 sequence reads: CPGGGPGNIQYF. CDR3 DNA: TGCCCCGGGGGGGGCCCGGGAAACATTCAGTACTTC.

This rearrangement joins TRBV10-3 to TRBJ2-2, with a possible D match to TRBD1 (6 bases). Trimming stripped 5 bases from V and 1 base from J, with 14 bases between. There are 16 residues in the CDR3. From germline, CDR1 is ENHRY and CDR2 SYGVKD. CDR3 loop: CAISPTGSMNTGELFF. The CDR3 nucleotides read TGTGCCATCAGTCCCACAGGGTCCATGAACACCGGGGAGCTGTTTTTT.

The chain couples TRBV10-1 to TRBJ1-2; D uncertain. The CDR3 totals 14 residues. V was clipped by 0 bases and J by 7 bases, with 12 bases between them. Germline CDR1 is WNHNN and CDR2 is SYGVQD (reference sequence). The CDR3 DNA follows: TGCGCCAGCAGTGAGTCGACCCGGAGCGGTGGCTACACCTTC. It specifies CASSESTRSGGYTF.

The CDR3 coding sequence is TGTGCCAGCAGCTTGGAGGGGGTGGTGAACTATGGCTACACCTTC. Residues: CASSLEGVVNYGYTF. This sequence joins TRBV5-5 and TRBJ1-2; D may be TRBD1 (6 bases). The germline V and J ends were trimmed by 0 bases and 2 bases, with 11 bases remaining between them. The CDR3 covers 15 residues. The germline V gene has CDR1 SGHKS and CDR2 YYEKEE (reference sequence).

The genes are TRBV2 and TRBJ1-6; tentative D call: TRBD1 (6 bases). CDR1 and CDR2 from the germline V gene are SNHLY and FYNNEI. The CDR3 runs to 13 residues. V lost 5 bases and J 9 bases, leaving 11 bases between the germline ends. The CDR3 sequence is CASSRGSGSPLHF. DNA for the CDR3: TGTGCCAGCAGTAGGGGGTCAGGTTCACCCCTCCACTTT. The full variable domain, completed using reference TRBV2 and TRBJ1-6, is EPEVTQTPSHQVTQMGQEVILRCVPISNHLYFYWYRQILGQKVEFLVSFYNNEISEKSEIFDDQFSVERPDGSNFTLKIRSTKLEDSAMYFCASSRGSGSPLHFGNGTRLTVT.

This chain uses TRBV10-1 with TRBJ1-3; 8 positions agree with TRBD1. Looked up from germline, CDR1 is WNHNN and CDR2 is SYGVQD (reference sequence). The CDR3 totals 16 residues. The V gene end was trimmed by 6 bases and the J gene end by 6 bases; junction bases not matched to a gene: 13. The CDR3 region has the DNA TGCGCCAGCAGCCGACGGGACAGGACGACGCAAAACACCATATATTTT. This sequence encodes CASSRRDRTTQNTIYF.

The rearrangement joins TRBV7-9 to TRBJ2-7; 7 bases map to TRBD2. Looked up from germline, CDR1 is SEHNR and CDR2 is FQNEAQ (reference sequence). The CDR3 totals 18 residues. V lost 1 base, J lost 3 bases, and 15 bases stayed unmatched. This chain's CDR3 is CASSLGEGLSVNFYEQYF. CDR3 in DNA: TGTGCCAGCAGCTTAGGGGAGGGTCTTTCTGTCAACTTCTACGAGCAGTACTTC.

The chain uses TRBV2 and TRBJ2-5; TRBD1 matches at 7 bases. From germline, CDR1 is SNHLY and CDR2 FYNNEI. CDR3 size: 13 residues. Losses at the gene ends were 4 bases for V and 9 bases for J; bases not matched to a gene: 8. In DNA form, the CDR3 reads TGTGCCAGCAGTGGGACTGCTCAGGGGGCCCAGTACTTC. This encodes CASSGTAQGAQYF.

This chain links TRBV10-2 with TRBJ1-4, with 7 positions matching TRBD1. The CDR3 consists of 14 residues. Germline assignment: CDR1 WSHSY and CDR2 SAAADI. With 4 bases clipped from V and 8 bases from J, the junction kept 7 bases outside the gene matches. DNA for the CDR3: TGCGCCAGCAGTGGGGACAGCCCTGGGGAAAAACTGTTTTTT. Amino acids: CASSGDSPGEKLFF.

In DNA, the CDR3 is TGTGCCAGCACGCCCACGGCAACTAATGAAAAACTGTTTTTT. This sequence encodes CASTPTATNEKLFF. The chain combines TRBV11-2 with TRBJ1-4; D is uncertain. The CDR3 length is 14 residues. The V end lost 7 bases, the J end lost 0 bases, and 9 bases lay between the germline ends. The germline V gene encodes CDR1 SGHAT and CDR2 FQNNGV.

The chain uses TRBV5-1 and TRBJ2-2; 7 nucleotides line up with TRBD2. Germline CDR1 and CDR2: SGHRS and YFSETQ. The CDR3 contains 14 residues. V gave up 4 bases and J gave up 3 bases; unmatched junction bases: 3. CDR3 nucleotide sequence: TGCGCCAGCAGCATGGGGGGGGACACCGGGGAGCTGTTTTTT. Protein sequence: CASSMGGDTGELFF.

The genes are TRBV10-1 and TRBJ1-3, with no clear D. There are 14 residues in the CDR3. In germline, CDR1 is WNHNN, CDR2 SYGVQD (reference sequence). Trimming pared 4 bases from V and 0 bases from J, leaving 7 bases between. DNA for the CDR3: TGCGCCAGCAGTGTATCGGGCTCTGGAAACACCATATATTTT. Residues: CASSVSGSGNTIYF.